This T cell receptor (beta chain) was captured by sequencing in a study of beta chain features in type 1 diabetes. Study results and limitations: The VDJ junctions of type 1 diabetes patients carried fewer insertions and more deletions. Shortening of TCRB CDR3s, moderate but significant, appeared in all four CD4+ subsets of Type 1 diabetes patients.

Sequenced material consisted of expressed TCRB transcripts (all of the isolated RNA was reverse transcribed). Generated by immunoSEQ multiplex PCR, the TCRdb table keeps only in-frame clones and is missing some. The sample carries around 690,000 clones, roughly 12% recorded once. Comments on this clone: Its target is not known.

The length of the CDR3 is 14 residues. In germline, CDR1 is ENHRY, CDR2 SYGVKD. Trimming took 6 bases from V and 6 from J, leaving 14 bases between them. J is TRBJ2-2 and V is TRBV10-3; a weak D match, TRBD2 (5 bases). The TCR was taken from a man aged 25 to 40 with type 1 diabetes. The specimen sequenced was naive CD4+ T cells from blood. Here the CDR3 DNA reads TGTGCCATCAGAGGACTCCCCGGCGCCGGGGAGCTGTTTTTT. Its translation is CAIRGLPGAGELFF.